This is a list of T cell receptor beta chains from one sample in a study of identical twins. TCRdb processed the 5' RACE reads anew with MiXCR; each CDR3 protein has one entry. The table lists 510,000 or so distinct CDR3 sequences, nearly 15% of them singletons. The same data also contributed to another study, on yellow fever vaccine responses in identical twins.

What was sequenced was CD4+ T cells sorted from blood. The origin of the receptors is a woman under 30 in good health. Each CDR3 is given with its conserved first and last residue. The size of a clone is reported for some rows only, either as once, few or many, or as a class for expanded clones.

cdr3_length,j_call,clone_size,v_call,cdr3_aa
15,TRBJ1-6,NA,TRBV6-5,CASSYSGGWGSPLHF
15,TRBJ2-3,few,TRBV20-1,CSAQRMATSTDTQYF
14,TRBJ1-6,NA,TRBV11-2,CASSLAPETSPLHF
14,TRBJ2-5,few,TRBV5-1,CASSEGTVWETQYF
14,TRBJ1-5,few,TRBV6-5,CASSYSIGQGPQHF
13,TRBJ2-1,NA,TRBV6-1,CASRPRGLEGQFF
15,TRBJ2-2,NA,TRBV10-1,CASSTGAQNTGELFF
14,TRBJ2-7,NA,TRBV28,CASTTGTGYWEQYF
15,TRBJ2-1,NA,TRBV11-3,CASSAQQSSYNEQFF
14,TRBJ2-5,NA,TRBV4-1,CASSQVRVRETQYF
14,TRBJ2-7,NA,TRBV28,CASNGQVEAYEQYF
15,TRBJ2-3,NA,TRBV12-3/TRBV12-4,CASSLGRTGEDTQYF
14,TRBJ2-3,many,TRBV5-1,CASSSGTERDTQYF
16,TRBJ2-3,NA,TRBV7-9,CASSLVSGGRADTQYF
15,TRBJ1-6,many,TRBV28,CASSPNMGRNSPLHF
17,TRBJ2-2,many,TRBV24-1,CATSEPLGGGWTGELFF
15,TRBJ2-5,NA,TRBV5-5,CASSLSGRFTETQYF
16,TRBJ2-2,NA,TRBV3-1,CASSPAPVGPTGELFF
14,TRBJ1-6,few,TRBV10-3,CAISGGQGGSPLHF
13,TRBJ1-2,NA,TRBV25-1,CASSEVWGISYTF
14,TRBJ2-5,NA,TRBV20-1,CSAFQTSGQETQYF
13,TRBJ2-3,NA,TRBV7-2,CATTWGSTDTQYF
14,TRBJ2-6,NA,TRBV6-1,CASSTGFGANVLTF
16,TRBJ2-6,NA,TRBV2,CASSLFRETGANVLTF
16,TRBJ1-1,few,TRBV5-1,CASSLGSGGINTEAFF
16,TRBJ2-4,many,TRBV27,CAKSEQGATFRNIQYF
12,TRBJ2-5,many,TRBV12-3/TRBV12-4,CASSLGWETQYF
16,TRBJ1-6,many,TRBV6-2/TRBV6-3,CASSIHGTGGGSPLHF
14,TRBJ1-1,NA,TRBV5-1,CASSQDTPRTEAFF
14,TRBJ1-2,many,TRBV5-1,CASSIGHQPWGYTF
18,TRBJ2-1,NA,TRBV5-1,CASSLVAERSPSYNEQFF
14,TRBJ2-3,few,TRBV20-1,CSANKDPSTDTQYF
19,TRBJ2-3,few,TRBV11-1,CASSLVRLAGRPSTDTQYF
15,TRBJ1-5,NA,TRBV10-3,CAIRQDRGDNQPQHF
15,TRBJ2-1,NA,TRBV12-3/TRBV12-4,CASRLGTSYYNEQFF
16,TRBJ2-5,NA,TRBV4-1,CASSQGLAGVYETQYF
15,TRBJ1-4,NA,TRBV6-1,CASSERGATNEKLFF
12,TRBJ2-7,few,TRBV12-3/TRBV12-4,CASSPGTPGQYF
15,TRBJ2-1,NA,TRBV28,CASSFLAGGRIEQFF
14,TRBJ1-2,NA,TRBV20-1,CSAAPGGGAGGYTF
17,TRBJ2-3,NA,TRBV24-1,CATSDLERGGNADTQYF